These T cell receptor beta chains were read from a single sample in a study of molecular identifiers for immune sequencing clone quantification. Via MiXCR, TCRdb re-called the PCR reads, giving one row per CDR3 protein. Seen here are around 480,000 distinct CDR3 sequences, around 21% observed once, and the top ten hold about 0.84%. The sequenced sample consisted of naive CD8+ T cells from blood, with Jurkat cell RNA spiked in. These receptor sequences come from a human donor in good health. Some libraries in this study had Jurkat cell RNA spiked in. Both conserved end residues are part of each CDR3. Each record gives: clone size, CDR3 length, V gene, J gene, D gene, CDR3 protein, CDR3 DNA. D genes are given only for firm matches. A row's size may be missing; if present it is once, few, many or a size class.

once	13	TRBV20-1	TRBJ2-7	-	CSARVPLSYEQYF	TGCAGTGCTAGAGTCCCCCTCTCCTACGAGCAGTACTTC
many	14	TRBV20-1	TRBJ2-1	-	CSASGTREGYEQFF	TGCAGTGCTAGTGGGACCCGCGAGGGGTATGAGCAGTTCTTC
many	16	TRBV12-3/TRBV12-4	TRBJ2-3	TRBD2	CASRDLGGSGSLTQYF	TGTGCCAGCAGAGACCTCGGTGGTAGCGGGAGCCTTACGCAGTATTTT
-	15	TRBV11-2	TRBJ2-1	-	CASSHEGSSYNEQFF	TGTGCCAGCAGCCACGAAGGAAGCTCCTACAATGAGCAGTTCTTC
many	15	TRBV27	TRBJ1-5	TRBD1	CASSHRGLGDQPQHF	TGTGCCAGCAGTCACAGGGGGCTTGGGGATCAGCCCCAGCATTTT
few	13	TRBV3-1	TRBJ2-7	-	CASSRDGAYEQYF	TGTGCCAGCAGCCGGGACGGCGCCTACGAGCAGTACTTC
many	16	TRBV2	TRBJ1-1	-	CASSGSPQPVRTEAFF	TGTGCCAGCAGTGGGTCCCCCCAACCAGTTAGGACTGAAGCTTTCTTT
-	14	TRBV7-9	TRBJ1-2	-	CASSPPDRNYGYTF	TGTGCCAGCAGCCCACCCGACAGAAACTATGGCTACACCTTC
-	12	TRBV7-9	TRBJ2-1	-	CASSDPYNGQFF	TGTGCCAGCAGCGACCCATACAATGGGCAGTTCTTC
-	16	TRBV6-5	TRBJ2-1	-	CASRPTRVPRVNEQFF	TGTGCCAGCAGACCAACGCGGGTACCCCGGGTCAATGAGCAGTTCTTC
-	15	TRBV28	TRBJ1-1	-	CASSLGRTSPPGAFF	TGTGCCAGCAGTTTAGGAAGGACGTCACCCCCAGGAGCTTTCTTT
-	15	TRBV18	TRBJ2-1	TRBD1	CASSSDRGFSNEQFF	TGTGCCAGCTCATCGGACAGGGGATTTAGCAATGAGCAGTTCTTC
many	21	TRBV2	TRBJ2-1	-	CASSEAPSQTLTQKGIDEQFF	TGTGCCAGCAGTGAAGCACCTTCCCAGACCCTGACCCAAAAGGGGATCGATGAGCAGTTCTTC
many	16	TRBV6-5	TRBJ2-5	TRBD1	CASSNDNRGFQETQYF	TGTGCCAGCAGCAACGATAACAGGGGGTTCCAAGAGACCCAGTACTTC
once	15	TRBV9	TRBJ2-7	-	CASSARDTLSYEQYF	TGTGCCAGCAGCGCGCGGGACACCCTCTCCTACGAGCAGTACTTC
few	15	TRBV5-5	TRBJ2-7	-	CASSPTGMSSYEQYF	TGTGCCAGCAGTCCAACAGGGATGAGCTCCTACGAGCAGTACTTC
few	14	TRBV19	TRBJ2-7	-	CASSIGAASYEQYF	TGTGCCAGTAGTATAGGAGCGGCCTCCTACGAGCAGTACTTC
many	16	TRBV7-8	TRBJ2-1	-	CASSLVVPVTYNEQFF	TGTGCCAGCAGCTTAGTTGTACCGGTTACCTACAATGAGCAGTTCTTC
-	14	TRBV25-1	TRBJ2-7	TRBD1	CASSGWTGIGEQYF	TGTGCCAGCAGTGGGTGGACAGGAATAGGGGAGCAGTACTTC
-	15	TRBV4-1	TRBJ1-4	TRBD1	CASGQDQGANEKLFF	TGCGCCAGCGGCCAAGATCAGGGGGCTAATGAAAAACTGTTTTTT
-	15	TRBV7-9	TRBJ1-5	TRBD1	CASSLTGGSNQPRHF	TGTGCCAGCAGCTTAACAGGGGGAAGCAATCAGCCCCGGCATTTT
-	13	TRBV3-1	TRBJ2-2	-	CASSPIVRGELFF	TGTGCCAGCAGCCCCATAGTCCGCGGGGAGCTGTTTTTT